This T cell receptor beta chain was identified in a study of preoperative IRX-2 immunotherapy in early breast cancer. Assay used: immunoSEQ multiplex PCR; TCRdb lists only in-frame clones, some missing. The sample holds around 57,000 clones; roughly 94% are singletons and the top ten take around 1.5%. Treatment noted: preoperative locoregional IRX-2 cytokine immunotherapy. This phase Ib study tested locoregional IRX-2 cytokine immunotherapy given before surgery. V lost 3 bases to trimming and J lost 4 bases, with 6 bases between them. The CDR3 has 11 residues. Germline V gene lookup returns CDR1 DFQATT and CDR2 SNEGSKA (reference sequence).

The rearrangement uses TRBV20-1 and TRBJ1-2; no definite D call. Sampling was done from a patient treated with IRX-2 immunotherapy. The TCR comes from a human donor with breast cancer. The DNA of the CDR3 is TGCAGTGCTAGCGGGGTCTATGGCTACACCTTC. Its translation is CSASGVYGYTF.